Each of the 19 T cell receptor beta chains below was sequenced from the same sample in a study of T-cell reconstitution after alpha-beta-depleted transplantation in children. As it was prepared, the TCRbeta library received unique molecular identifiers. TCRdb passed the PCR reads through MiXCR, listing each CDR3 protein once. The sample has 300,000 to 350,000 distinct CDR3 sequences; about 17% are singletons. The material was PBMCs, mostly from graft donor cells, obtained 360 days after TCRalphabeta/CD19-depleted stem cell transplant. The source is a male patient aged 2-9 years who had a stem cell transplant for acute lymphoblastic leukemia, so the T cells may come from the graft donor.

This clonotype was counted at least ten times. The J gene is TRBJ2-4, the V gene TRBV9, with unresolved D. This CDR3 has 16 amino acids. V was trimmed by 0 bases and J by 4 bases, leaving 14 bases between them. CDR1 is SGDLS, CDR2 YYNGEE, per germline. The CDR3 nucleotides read TGTGCCAGCAGCGTAGACCCCGGGCCAAAGAAAAACATTCAGTACTTC. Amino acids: CASSVDPGPKKNIQYF.

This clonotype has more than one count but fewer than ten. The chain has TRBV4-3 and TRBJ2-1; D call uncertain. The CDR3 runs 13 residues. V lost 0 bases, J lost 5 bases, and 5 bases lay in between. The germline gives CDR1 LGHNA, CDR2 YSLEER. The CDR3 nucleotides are TGCGCCAGCAGCCAAGATAGGGACAATGAGCAGTTCTTC. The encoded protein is CASSQDRDNEQFF.

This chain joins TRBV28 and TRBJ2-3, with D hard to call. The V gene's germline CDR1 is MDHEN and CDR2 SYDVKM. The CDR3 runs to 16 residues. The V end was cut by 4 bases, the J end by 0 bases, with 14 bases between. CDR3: CASSSLRISSTDTQYF. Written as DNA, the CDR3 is TGTGCCAGCAGTTCCCTCAGGATTTCTAGCACAGATACGCAGTATTTT.

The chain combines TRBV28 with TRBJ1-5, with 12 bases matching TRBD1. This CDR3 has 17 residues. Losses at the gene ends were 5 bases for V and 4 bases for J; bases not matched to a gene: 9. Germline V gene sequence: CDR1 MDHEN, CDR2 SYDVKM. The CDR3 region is CASSAGQGASRNQPQHF. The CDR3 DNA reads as TGTGCCAGCAGTGCGGGACAGGGGGCGAGTAGAAATCAGCCCCAGCATTTT.

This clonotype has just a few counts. This CDR3 is CASSQDMVRGLSGELFF. Written as DNA, the CDR3 is TGCGCCAGCAGCCAAGATATGGTCAGGGGGCTTTCCGGGGAGCTGTTTTTT. The chain employs TRBV4-3 and TRBJ2-2; 8 nucleotides align to TRBD1. CDR1 LGHNA and CDR2 YSLEER come from the germline V gene. The CDR3 consists of 17 residues. V lost 0 bases, J lost 6 bases, and 9 bases stayed unmatched.

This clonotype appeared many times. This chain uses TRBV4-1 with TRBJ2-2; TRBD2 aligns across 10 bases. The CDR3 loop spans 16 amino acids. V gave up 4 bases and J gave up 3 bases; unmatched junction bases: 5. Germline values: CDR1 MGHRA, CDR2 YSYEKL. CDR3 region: CASSPSGREYTGELFF. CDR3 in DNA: TGCGCCAGCAGCCCTAGCGGGAGAGAGTACACCGGGGAGCTGTTTTTT.

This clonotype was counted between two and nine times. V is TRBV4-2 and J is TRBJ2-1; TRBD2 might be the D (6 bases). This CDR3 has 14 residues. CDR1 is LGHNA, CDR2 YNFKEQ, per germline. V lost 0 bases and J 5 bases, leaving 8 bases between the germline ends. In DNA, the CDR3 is TGTGCCAGCAGCCAAGAACCGGGGGACAATGAGCAGTTCTTC. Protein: CASSQEPGDNEQFF.

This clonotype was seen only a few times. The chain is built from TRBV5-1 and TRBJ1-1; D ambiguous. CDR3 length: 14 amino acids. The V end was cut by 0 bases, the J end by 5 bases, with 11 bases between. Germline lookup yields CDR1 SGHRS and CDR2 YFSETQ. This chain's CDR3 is CASSLAGEGTEAFF. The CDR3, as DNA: TGCGCCAGCAGCTTGGCCGGGGAGGGAACTGAAGCTTTCTTT.

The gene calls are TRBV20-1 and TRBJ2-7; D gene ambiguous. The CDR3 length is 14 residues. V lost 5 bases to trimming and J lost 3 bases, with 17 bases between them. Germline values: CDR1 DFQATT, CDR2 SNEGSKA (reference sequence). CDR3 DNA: TGCAGTGCTGACTCCCCGGTGGGGTACTACGAGCAGTACTTC. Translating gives CSADSPVGYYEQYF.

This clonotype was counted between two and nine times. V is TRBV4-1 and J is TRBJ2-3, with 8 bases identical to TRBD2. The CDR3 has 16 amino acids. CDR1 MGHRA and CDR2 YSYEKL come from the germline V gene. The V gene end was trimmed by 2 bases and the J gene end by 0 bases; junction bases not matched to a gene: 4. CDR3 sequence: CASSQLGLASTDTQYF. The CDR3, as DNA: TGCGCCAGCAGCCAATTAGGACTAGCTAGCACAGATACGCAGTATTTT.

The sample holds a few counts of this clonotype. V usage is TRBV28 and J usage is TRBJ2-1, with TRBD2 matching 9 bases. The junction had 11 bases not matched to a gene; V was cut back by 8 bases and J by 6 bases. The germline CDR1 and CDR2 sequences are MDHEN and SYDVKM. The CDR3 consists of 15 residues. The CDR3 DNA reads TGTGCCAGCGGCGTCGCCGGGACTAGCATCAATGAGCAGTTCTTC. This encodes CASGVAGTSINEQFF.

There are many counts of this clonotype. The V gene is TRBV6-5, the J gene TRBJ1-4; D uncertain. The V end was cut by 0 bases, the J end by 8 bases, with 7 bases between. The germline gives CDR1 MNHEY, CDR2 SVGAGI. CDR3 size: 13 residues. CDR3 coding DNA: TGTGCCAGCAGTTACTCGAGGTTGGAAAAACTGTTTTTT. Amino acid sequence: CASSYSRLEKLFF.

The CDR3, as DNA: TGCGCCAGCAGCCTTGGGACTAGCGGACGGGAGCAGTACTTC. Residues: CASSLGTSGREQYF. This sequence joins TRBV5-1 and TRBJ2-7; TRBD2 aligns across 11 bases. With 4 bases clipped from V and 7 bases from J, the junction kept 7 bases outside the gene matches. CDR3 size: 14 residues. Germline V gives CDR1 SGHRS, CDR2 YFSETQ.

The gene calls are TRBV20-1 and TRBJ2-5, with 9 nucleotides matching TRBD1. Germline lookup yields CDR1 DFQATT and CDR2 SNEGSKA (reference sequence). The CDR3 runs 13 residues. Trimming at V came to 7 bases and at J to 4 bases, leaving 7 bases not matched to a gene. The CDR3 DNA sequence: TGCAGTGTACACAGGGGGCTCGGAGAGACCCAGTACTTC. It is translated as CSVHRGLGETQYF.

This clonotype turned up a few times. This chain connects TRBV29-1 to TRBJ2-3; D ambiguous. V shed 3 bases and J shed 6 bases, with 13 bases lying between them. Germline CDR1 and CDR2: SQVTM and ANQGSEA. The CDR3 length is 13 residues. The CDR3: CSVDILALDTQYF. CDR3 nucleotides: TGCAGCGTTGACATTTTAGCCCTGGATACGCAGTATTTT.

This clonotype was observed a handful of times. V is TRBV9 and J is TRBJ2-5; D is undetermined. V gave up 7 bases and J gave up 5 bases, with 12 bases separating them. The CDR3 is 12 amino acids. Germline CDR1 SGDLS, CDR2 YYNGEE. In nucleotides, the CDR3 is TGTGCCAGCTCCCGTCCCCGGGAGACCCAGTACTTC. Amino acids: CASSRPRETQYF.

The CDR3 spells CASSYSRGGQPQHF. DNA of the CDR3: TGTGCCAGCAGTTACAGCAGGGGAGGTCAGCCCCAGCATTTT. The chain links TRBV6-5 to TRBJ1-5; tentative D call: TRBD1 (6 bases). This CDR3 is 14 amino acids long. V was pared by 2 bases and J by 6 bases, with 11 bases between. Germline CDR1 MNHEY, CDR2 SVGAGI.

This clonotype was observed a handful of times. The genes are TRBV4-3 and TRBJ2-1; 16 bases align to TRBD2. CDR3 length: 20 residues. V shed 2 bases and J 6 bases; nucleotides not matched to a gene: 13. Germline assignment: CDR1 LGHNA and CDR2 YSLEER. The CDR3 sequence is CASSQHGTSGRARGLNEQFF. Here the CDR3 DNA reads TGCGCCAGCAGCCAACATGGGACTAGCGGGAGGGCCAGGGGCCTCAATGAGCAGTTCTTC.

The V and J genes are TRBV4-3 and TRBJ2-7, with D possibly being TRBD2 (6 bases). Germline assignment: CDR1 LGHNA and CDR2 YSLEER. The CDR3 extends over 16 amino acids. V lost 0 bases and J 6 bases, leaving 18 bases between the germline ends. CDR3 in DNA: TGCGCCAGCAGCCAAGACCGGGACTGGCTCCCTTTCGAGCAGTACTTC. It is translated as CASSQDRDWLPFEQYF.